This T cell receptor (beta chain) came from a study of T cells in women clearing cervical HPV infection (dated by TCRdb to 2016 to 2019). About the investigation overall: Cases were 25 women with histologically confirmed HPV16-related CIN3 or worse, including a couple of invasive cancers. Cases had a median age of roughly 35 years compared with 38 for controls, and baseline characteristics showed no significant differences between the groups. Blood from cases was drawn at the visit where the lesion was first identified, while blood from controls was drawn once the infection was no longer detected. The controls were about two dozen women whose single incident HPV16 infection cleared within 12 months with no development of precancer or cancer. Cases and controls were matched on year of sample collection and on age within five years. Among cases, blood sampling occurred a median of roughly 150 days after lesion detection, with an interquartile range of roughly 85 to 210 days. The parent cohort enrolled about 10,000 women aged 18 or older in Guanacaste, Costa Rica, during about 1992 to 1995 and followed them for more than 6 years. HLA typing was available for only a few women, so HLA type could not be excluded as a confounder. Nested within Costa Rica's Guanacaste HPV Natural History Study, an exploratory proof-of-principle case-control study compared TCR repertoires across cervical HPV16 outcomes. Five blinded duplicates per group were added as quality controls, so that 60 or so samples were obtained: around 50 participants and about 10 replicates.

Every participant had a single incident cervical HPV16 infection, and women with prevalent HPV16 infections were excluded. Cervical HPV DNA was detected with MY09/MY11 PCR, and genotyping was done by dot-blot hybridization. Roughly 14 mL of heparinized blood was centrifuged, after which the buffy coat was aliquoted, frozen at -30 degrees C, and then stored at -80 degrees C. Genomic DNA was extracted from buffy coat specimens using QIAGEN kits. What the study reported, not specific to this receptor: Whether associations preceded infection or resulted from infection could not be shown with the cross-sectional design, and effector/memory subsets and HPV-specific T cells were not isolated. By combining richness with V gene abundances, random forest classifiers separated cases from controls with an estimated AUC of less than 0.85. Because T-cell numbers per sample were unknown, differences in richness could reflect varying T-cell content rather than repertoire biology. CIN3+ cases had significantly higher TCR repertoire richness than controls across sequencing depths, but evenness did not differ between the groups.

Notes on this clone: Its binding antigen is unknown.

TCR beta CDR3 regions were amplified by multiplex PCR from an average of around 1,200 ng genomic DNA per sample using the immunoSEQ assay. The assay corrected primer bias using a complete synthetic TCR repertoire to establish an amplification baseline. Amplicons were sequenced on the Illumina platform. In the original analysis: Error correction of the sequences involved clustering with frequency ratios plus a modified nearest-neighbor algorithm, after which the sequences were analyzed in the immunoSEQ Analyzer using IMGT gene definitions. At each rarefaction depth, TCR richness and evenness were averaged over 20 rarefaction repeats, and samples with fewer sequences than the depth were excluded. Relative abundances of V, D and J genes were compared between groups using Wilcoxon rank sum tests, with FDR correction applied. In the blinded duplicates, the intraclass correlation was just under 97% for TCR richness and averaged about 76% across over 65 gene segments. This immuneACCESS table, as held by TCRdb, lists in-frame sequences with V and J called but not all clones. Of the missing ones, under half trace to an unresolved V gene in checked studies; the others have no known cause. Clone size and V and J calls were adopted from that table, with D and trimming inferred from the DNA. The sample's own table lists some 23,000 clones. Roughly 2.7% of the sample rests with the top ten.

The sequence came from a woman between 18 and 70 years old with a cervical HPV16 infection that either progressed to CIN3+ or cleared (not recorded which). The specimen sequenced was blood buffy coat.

The CDR3 region: CASSLYTGGDLNTEAFF. The sequenced part of the CDR3 DNA is TGCGCCAGCAGCTTGTATACAGGGGGAGATTTGAACACTGAA. The rearrangement joined TRBV5-1 to TRBJ1-1; TRBD1 lines up with 8 middle nucleotides. The read finishes 3 residues shy of the CDR3 end, and the germline J gene is used to complete it. Inclusive of the bounding cysteine and phenylalanine, the CDR3 is 17 residues long. Only the CDR3 bases that were read are kept: 42 of them, in frame from base 1. The germline V gene sets CDR1 to SGHRS and CDR2 to YFSETQ. V is cut back by 1 base and J by 0 bases, with 8 bases in the junction unmatched.